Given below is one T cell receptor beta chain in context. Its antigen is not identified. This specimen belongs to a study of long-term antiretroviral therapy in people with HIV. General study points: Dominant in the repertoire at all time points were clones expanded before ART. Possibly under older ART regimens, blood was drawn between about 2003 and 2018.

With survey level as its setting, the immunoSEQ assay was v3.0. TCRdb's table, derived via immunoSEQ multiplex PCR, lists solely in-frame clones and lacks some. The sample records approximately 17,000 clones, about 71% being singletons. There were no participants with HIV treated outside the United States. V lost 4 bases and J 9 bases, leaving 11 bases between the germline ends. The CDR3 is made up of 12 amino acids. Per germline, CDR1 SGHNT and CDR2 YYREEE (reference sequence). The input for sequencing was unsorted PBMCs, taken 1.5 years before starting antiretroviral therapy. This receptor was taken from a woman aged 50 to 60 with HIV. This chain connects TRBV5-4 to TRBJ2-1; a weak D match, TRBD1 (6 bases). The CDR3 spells CASSQTGGEQFF. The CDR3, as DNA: TGTGCCAGCAGCCAGACAGGCGGTGAGCAGTTCTTC.